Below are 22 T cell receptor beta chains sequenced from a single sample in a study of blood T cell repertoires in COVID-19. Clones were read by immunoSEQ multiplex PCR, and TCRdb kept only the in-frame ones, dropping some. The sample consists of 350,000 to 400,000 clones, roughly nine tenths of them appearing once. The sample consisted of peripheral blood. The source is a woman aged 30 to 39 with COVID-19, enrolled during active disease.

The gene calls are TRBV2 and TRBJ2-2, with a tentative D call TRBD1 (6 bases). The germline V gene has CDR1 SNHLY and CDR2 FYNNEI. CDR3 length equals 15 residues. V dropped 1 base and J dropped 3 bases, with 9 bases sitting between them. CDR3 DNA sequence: TGTGCCAGCAGTGAAGTGGGGGCAGACACCGGGGAGCTGTTTTTT. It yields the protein CASSEVGADTGELFF.

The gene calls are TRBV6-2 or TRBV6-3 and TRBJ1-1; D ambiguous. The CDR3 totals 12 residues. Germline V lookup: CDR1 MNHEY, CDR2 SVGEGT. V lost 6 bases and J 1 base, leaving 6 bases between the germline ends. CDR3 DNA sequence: TGTGCCAGCAGCCTCCGGAACACTGAAGCTTTCTTT. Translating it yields CASSLRNTEAFF.

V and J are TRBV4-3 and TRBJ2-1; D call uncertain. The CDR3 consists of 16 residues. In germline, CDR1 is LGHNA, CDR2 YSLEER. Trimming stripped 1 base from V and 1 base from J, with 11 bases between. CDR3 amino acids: CASSQARVRSYNEQFF. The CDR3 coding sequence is TGCGCCAGCAGCCAAGCGCGTGTGCGTTCCTACAATGAGCAGTTCTTC.

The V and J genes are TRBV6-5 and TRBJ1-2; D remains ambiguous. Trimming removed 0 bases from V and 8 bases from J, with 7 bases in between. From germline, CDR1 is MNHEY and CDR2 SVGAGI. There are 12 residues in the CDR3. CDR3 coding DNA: TGTGCCAGCAGTTACTCACCGGGGGGCTACACCTTC. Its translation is CASSYSPGGYTF.

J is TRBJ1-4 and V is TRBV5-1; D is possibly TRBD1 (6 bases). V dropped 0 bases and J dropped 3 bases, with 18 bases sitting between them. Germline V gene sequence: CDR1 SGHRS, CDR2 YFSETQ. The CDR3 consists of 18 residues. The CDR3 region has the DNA TGCGCCAGCAGCTTGGGACAGGTCCCCGTTGGAGCTAATGAAAAACTGTTTTTT. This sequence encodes CASSLGQVPVGANEKLFF. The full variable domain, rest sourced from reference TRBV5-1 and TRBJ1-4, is KAGVTQTPRYLIKTRGQQVTLSCSPISGHRSVSWYQQTPGQGLQFLFEYFSETQRNKGNFPGRFSGRQFSNSRSEMNVSTLELGDSALYLCASSLGQVPVGANEKLFFGSGTQLSVL.

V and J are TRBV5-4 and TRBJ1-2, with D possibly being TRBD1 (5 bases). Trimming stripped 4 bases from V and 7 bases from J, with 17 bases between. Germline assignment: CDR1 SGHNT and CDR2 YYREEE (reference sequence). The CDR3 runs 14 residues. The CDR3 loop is CASSGGGLFGGYTF. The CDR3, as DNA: TGTGCCAGCAGCGGCGGGGGTTTGTTCGGTGGCTACACCTTC.

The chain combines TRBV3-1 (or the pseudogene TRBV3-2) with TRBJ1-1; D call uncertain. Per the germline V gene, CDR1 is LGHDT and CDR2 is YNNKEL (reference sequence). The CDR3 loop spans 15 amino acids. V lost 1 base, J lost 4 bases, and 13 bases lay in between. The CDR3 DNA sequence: TGTGCCAGCAGCCAAGTGAGTAGTCCACGCACTGAAGCTTTCTTT. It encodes CASSQVSSPRTEAFF.

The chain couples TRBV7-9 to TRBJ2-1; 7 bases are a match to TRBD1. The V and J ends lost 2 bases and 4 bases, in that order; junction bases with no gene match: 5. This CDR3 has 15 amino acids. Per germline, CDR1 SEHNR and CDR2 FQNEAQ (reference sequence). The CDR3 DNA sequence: TGTGCCAGCAGCTTAAACAGGGGTTCGTACAATGAGCAGTTCTTC. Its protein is CASSLNRGSYNEQFF. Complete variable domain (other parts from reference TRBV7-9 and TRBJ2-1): DTGVSQNPRHKITKRGQNVTFRCDPISEHNRLYWYRQTLGQGPEFLTYFQNEAQLEKSRLLSDRFSAERPKGSFSTLEIQRTEQGDSAMYLCASSLNRGSYNEQFFGPGTRLTVL.

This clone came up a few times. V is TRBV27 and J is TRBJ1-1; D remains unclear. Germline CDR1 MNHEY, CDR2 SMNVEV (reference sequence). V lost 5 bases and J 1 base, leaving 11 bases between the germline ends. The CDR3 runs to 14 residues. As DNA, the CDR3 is TGTGCCAGCAGTATAAAAACAGCGAACACTGAAGCTTTCTTT. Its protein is CASSIKTANTEAFF.

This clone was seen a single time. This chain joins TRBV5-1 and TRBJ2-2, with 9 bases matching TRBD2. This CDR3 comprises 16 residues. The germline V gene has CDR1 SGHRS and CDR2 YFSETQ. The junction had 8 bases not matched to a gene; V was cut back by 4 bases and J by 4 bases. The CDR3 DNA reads TGCGCCAGCAGCCCGCCGGGACTAGCATCCACCGGGGAGCTGTTTTTT. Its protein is CASSPPGLASTGELFF.

CDR3 residues: CASSTGFLTEQYF. The CDR3 DNA follows: TGTGCCAGCAGTACAGGGTTTTTAACCGAGCAGTACTTC. This chain connects TRBV2 to TRBJ2-7; possible D gene TRBD1, 6 bases. Germline lookup yields CDR1 SNHLY and CDR2 FYNNEI. The CDR3 is 13 residues long. Trimming stripped 5 bases from V and 6 bases from J, with 14 bases between.

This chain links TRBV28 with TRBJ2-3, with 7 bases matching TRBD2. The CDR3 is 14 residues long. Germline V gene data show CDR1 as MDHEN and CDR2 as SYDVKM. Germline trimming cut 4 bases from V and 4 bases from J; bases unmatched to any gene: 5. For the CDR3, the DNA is TGTGCCAGCAGTTCTAGCGGCACTCCAGATACGCAGTATTTT. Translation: CASSSSGTPDTQYF.

CDR3 bases: TGTGCCAGCAGCCCCACCGGGACAGAACACAATGAGCAGTTCTTC. It codes for CASSPTGTEHNEQFF. The chain couples TRBV7-9 to TRBJ2-1; 7 bases map to TRBD1. The CDR3 totals 15 residues. V trimming: 5 bases; J trimming: 5 bases; junction bases outside the gene matches: 9. Germline assignment: CDR1 SEHNR and CDR2 FQNEAQ (reference sequence).

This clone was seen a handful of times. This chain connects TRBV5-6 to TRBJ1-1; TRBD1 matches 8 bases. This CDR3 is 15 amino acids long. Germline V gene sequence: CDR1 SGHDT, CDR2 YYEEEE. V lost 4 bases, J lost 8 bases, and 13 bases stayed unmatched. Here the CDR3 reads CASSPHGQGGREAFF. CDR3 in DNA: TGTGCCAGCAGCCCGCACGGACAGGGTGGCAGAGAAGCTTTCTTT.

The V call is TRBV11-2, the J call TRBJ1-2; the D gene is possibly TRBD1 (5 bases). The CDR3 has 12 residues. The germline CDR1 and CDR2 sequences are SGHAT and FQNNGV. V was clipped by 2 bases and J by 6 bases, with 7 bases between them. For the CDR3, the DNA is TGTGCCAGCAGCTTACAGGGTAATGGCTACACCTTC. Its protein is CASSLQGNGYTF.

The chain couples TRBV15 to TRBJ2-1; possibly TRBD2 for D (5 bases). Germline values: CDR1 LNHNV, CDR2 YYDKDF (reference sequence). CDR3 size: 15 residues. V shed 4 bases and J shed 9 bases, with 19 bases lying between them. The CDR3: CATSTGLGVGGEQFF. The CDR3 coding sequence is TGTGCCACCAGCACTGGCCTCGGGGTGGGTGGTGAGCAGTTCTTC.

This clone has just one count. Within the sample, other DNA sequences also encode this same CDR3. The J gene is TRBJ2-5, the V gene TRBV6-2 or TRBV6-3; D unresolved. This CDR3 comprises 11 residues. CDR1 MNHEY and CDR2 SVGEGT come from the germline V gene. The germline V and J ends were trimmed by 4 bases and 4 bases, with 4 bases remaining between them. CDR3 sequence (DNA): TGTGCCAGCAGTTTTAGAGAGACCCAGTACTTC. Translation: CASSFRETQYF.

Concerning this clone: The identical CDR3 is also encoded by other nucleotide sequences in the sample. This chain's CDR3 is CASSLAGGNQPQHF. For the CDR3, the DNA is TGTGCCAGCAGCCTTGCGGGGGGCAATCAGCCCCAGCATTTT. The chain joins TRBV6-5 to TRBJ1-5; D is possibly TRBD1 (5 bases). This CDR3 is built from 14 residues. Trimming pared 6 bases from V and 2 bases from J, leaving 11 bases between. Germline CDR1 is MNHEY and CDR2 is SVGAGI.

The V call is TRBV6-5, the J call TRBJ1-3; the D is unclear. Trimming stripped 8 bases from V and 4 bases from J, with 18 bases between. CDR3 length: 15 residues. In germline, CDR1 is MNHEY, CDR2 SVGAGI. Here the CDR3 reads CASGAEWGFGNTIYF. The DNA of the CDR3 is TGTGCCAGCGGAGCGGAATGGGGATTCGGAAACACCATATATTTT.

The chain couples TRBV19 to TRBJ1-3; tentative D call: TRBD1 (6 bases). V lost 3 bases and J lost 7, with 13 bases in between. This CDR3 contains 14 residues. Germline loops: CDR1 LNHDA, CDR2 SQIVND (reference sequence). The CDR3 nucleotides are TGTGCCAGTAGTATCGGGGGGGGCGCGAACACCATATATTTT. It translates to CASSIGGGANTIYF.

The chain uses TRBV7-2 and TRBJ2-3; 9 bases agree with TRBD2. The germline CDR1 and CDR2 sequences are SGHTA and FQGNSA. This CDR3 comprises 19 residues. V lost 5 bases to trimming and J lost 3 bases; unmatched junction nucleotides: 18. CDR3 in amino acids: CASSATLAGQPTKTDTQYF. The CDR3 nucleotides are TGTGCCAGCAGCGCCACCCTAGCGGGACAACCCACAAAGACAGATACGCAGTATTTT.

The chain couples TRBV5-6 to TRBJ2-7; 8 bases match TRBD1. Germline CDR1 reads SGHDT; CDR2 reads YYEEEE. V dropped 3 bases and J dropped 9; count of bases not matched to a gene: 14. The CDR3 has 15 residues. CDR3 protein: CASSSGRDRLIGQYV. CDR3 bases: TGTGCCAGCAGCTCGGGTAGGGACAGGCTAATCGGGCAGTACGTC.